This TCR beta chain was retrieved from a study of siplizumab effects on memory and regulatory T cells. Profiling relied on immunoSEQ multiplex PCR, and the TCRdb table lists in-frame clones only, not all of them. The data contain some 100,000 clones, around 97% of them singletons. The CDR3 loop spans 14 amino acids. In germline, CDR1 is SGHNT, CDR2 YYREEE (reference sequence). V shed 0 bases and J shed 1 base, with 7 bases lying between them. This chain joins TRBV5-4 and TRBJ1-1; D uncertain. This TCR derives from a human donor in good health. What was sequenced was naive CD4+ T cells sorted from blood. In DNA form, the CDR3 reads TGTGCCAGCAGCTTGGCCGAAAGGAACACTGAAGCTTTCTTT. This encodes CASSLAERNTEAFF.